This T cell receptor beta chain was observed in a study of regulatory T cells in long-lasting Graves disease. Across the study: Antithyroid drug exposure in newly diagnosed Graves' patients had lasted under 3 months. The study's findings and limits: Peripheral blood, not thyroid tissue, was the sole material studied. The TCR repertoire of persistent Graves' patients was less diverse than that of newly diagnosed ones. Persistent patients shared more public clonotypes (roughly 3,000) than newly diagnosed patients (966).

Specified time point: newly diagnosed GD, antithyroid drugs for less than 3 months. Generation of the TCR library employed RNA extracted from PBMCs. Notes on this clonotype: What it binds is unknown.

Assembly of TCR beta libraries relied on iRepertoire HTBI primers together with Arm-PCR of CDR3 regions. Each CDR3 protein is one row after TCRdb ran MiXCR on the multiplex PCR reads. The table lists more than 300,000 distinct CDR3 sequences, about 14% of them singletons. The specimen comprised peripheral blood mononuclear cells (PBMCs), sampled at new diagnosis, from a patient treated with antithyroid drugs. This sequence was found in a female donor with Graves disease.

CDR3 loop: CASSLGQGEETQYF. In nucleotides, the CDR3 is TGTGCCAGCAGCTTGGGACAGGGTGAAGAGACCCAGTACTTC. This rearrangement joins TRBV7-2 to TRBJ2-5; 9 bases are a match to TRBD1. The CDR3 contains 14 residues. Germline lookup yields CDR1 SGHTA and CDR2 FQGNSA. V shed 3 bases and J 3 bases; nucleotides not matched to a gene: 2.